A single sample is the source of the 3 T cell receptor beta chains below, sequenced in a study of shared clonotypes between healthy human individuals. The repertoire was sequenced with immunoSEQ multiplex PCR; TCRdb's copy has only in-frame clones and lacks some. Counted here are hundreds of thousands of clones, around 95% occurring once; the ten biggest clones make up roughly 0.1%. Positively selected for CCR7, the CD45RO-negative cells used as naive CD8 cells excluded terminally differentiated effector memory CD45RA+ cells. Material: naive CD8+ T cells sorted from blood. The receptors originated from a woman aged 25 to 39 in good health.

The CDR3 loop is CASKGYGYTF. CDR3 coding DNA: TGTGCCAGCAAGGGCTATGGCTACACCTTC. The V gene is TRBV25-1, the J gene TRBJ1-2; D remains ambiguous. CDR3 length: 10 amino acids. Germline loops: CDR1 MGHDK, CDR2 SYGVNS. Trimming left V 7 bases short and J 4 bases short, with 4 bases between.

This sequence joins TRBV7-6 and TRBJ2-1; TRBD1 agrees at 10 bases. Germline lookup yields CDR1 SGHVS and CDR2 FNYEAQ. V trimming: 4 bases; J trimming: 6 bases; junction bases outside the gene matches: 6. The length of the CDR3 is 15 residues. CDR3 loop: CASSSGTGVSNEQFF. The CDR3, as DNA: TGTGCCAGCAGCTCCGGGACAGGGGTGTCCAATGAGCAGTTCTTC.

V gene TRBV10-3 combines with J gene TRBJ2-7; no clear D gene. Germline CDR1 ENHRY, CDR2 SYGVKD. V was trimmed by 6 bases and J by 2 bases, leaving 11 bases between them. The CDR3 contains 13 residues. The chain's CDR3 is CAIREDRTYEQYF. CDR3 nucleotides: TGTGCCATCAGAGAGGACCGAACCTACGAGCAGTACTTC.